What follows describes a single T cell receptor beta chain. V was pared by 4 bases and J by 2 bases, with 11 bases between. The CDR3 has 14 amino acids. The germline CDR1 and CDR2 sequences are LNHDA and SQIVND (reference sequence). These data come from a study of blood T cell repertoires in COVID-19. The table came from immunoSEQ multiplex PCR; TCRdb's copy has only in-frame clones and leaves some out. Here the sample spans more than 300,000 clones, about 90% being singletons. The chain recombines TRBV19 with TRBJ1-2, with D hard to call. The clonotype was recovered from a man in his forties or fifties in a cohort exposed to, infected with or recovered from COVID-19 (not recorded which). The sample was PBMCs or T cells enriched from blood (not recorded which). The CDR3: CASSKAGTNYGYTF. CDR3 nucleotides: TGTGCCAGTAGTAAGGCAGGAACCAACTATGGCTACACCTTC.